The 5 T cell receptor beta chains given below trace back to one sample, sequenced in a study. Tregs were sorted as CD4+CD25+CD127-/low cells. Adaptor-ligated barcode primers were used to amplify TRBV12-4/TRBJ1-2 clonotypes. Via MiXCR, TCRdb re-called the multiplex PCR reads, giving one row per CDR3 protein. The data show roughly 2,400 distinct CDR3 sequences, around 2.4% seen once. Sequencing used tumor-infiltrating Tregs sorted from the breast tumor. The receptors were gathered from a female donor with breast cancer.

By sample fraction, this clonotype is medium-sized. The CDR3 is CASSLREAGYTF. The DNA for the CDR3 is TGTGCCAGCAGTCTCCGCGAGGCTGGCTACACCTTC. The rearrangement joins TRBV12-3 or TRBV12-4 to TRBJ1-2; D gene ambiguous. Trimming stripped 5 bases from V and 7 bases from J, with 11 bases between. The CDR3 spans 12 residues.

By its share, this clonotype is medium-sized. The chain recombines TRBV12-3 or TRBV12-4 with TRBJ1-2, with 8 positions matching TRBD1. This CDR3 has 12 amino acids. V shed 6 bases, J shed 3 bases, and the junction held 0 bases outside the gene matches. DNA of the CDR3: TGTGCCAGCAGGACAGGGGACTATGGCTACACCTTC. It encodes CASRTGDYGYTF.

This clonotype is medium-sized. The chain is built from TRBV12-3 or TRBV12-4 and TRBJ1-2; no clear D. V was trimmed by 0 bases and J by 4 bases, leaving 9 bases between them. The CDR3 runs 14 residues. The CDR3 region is CASSLARVIYGYTF. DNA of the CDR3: TGTGCCAGCAGTTTAGCGCGGGTGATCTATGGCTACACCTTC.

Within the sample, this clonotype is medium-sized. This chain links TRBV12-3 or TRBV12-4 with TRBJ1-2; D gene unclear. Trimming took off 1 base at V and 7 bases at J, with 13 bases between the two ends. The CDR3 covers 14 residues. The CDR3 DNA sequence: TGTGCCAGCAGTTTAGAGGGCCAGGCGAGTGGCTACACCTTC. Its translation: CASSLEGQASGYTF.

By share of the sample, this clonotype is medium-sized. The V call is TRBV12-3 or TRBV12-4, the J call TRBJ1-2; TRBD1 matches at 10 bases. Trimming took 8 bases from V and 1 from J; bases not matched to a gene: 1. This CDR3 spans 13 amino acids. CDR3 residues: CASGTGDNYGYTF. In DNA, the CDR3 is TGTGCCAGCGGGACAGGGGATAACTATGGCTACACCTTC.